This entry concerns a single T cell receptor beta chain. No cognate antigen has been identified for it. Nothing much larger sits one base from this clone, and base qualities are not available. The collaborating institutions used their own protocols to collect whole blood in K2EDTA tubes. Collaborator samples were shipped for TCRbeta analysis as frozen whole blood, isolated PBMCs, or DNA extracted from either sample type. This entry belongs to a study of blood T cell repertoires in COVID-19 (dated by TCRdb to the early 2020s). Regarding the research as a whole: Samples from collaborators originated in the United States, Italy and Spain and spanned both the acute and convalescent phases of COVID-19. The repertoires were released in a freely available public database meant as a resource for research on the immune response to SARS-CoV-2. The prospective study material was composed of cDNA or gDNA derived from T cells, B-cell-depleted T cells, or PBMCs. HLA class I and class II types, where available, came from metadata supplied by the sample provider rather than from assay-based typing. Subjects who had been exposed to COVID-19, were actively infected with it, or had recovered from it provided the deeply sampled blood TCRbeta repertoires that made up the dataset. The sample metadata nearly always contained a de-identified subject ID, COVID-19 status, age in years and sex. Samples were obtained from the ongoing ImmuneRACE study (first 160 participants) and from 1,200 or so subjects provided by 6 global collaborators. The study at large found these results: How much clinical and demographic metadata was included differed by source and by participant, and the metadata was provided uncurated.

TCRbeta CDR3 regions were amplified from genomic DNA by means of the immunoSEQ Assay, a bias-controlled multiplex PCR. The authors' analysis ran thus. Within the assay, amplification of reference gene primers was used to estimate how many nucleated cells each sample contained. Sequence reads were collapsed and filtered to measure the absolute abundance of every unique TCRbeta CDR3 rearrangement. For each sample, productive Simpson clonality was calculated as the square root of Simpson's diversity index over productive rearrangements. Imported from immuneACCESS, the table was reduced by TCRdb to in-frame sequences with V and J called. These copies leave out some clones; in studies compared against another copy, an unresolved V gene accounts for under half, and the cause of the remainder is not known. V, J and clone size were drawn from that table, and D and trimming were deduced from the DNA. The sample table holds about 220,000 clones, of which 75% to 85% were seen once. The ten most abundant clones make up roughly 8.7% of the sample.

Counted from cysteine to phenylalanine, this CDR3 has 15 amino acids. The entry retains the CDR3 DNA only, 45 bases that are in frame from base 1. The germline V gene encodes CDR1 LNHDA and CDR2 SQIVND (reference sequence). The germline V end is reduced by 8 bases and the J end by 3 bases; junction bases left unmatched: 9. The TCR comes from a man aged 50 to 60 with active or convalescent COVID-19. The specimen sequenced was peripheral blood. The sequence links TRBV19 to TRBJ1-2; 10 central nucleotides agree with TRBD1. The DNA is as follows: TGTGCCAGTCTACCGGGACAGGGGTATGACTATGGCTACACCTTC. Its translation reads: CASLPGQGYDYGYTF.